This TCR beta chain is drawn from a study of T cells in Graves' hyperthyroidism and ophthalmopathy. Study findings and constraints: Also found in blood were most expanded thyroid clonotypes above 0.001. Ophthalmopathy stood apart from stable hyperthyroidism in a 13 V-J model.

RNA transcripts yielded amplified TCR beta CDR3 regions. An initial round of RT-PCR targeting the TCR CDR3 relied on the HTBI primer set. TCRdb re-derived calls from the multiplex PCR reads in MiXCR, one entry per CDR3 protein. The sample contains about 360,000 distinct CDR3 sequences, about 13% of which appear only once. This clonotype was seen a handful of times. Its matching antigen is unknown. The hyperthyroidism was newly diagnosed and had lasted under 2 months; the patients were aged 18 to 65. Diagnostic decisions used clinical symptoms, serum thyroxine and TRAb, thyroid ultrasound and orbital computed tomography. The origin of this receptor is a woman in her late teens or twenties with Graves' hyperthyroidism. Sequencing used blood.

The CDR3 protein is CASSRQGLRNQPQHF. CDR3 sequence (DNA): TGTGCCAGCAGTCGACAGGGCTTGCGCAATCAGCCCCAGCATTTT. The rearrangement joins TRBV6-1 to TRBJ1-5, with TRBD1 matching 7 bases. The CDR3 contains 15 residues. Trimming cost V 5 bases and J 2 bases; bases outside gene matches: 6. The germline V gene encodes CDR1 MNHNS and CDR2 SASEGT.